Below are 21 T cell receptor beta chains sequenced from a single sample in a study of cytomegalovirus exposure and HLA in healthy donors. This PCR relied on a set of 60 Vbeta primers and 13 Jbeta primers. Only in-frame clones appear in the TCRdb table, and some are missing; sequencing was by immunoSEQ multiplex PCR. The data show more than 100,000 clones, around 77% seen once. The material sequenced was PBMCs. These receptors came from a woman aged 55-69 years in good health and CMV-seronegative.

J is TRBJ2-2 and V is TRBV9; TRBD2 agrees at 13 bases. V dropped 3 bases and J dropped 2; count of bases not matched to a gene: 10. Germline CDR1 is SGDLS and CDR2 is YYNGEE. The CDR3 runs 19 residues. The CDR3 DNA reads as TGTGCCAGCAGCGACTTCCCGGGACTAGCGGGACGTAACACCGGGGAGCTGTTTTTT. Translation gives CASSDFPGLAGRNTGELFF. The full variable domain, with the rest looked up from reference TRBV9 and TRBJ2-2, is DSGVTQTPKHLITATGQRVTLRCSPRSGDLSVYWYQQSLDQGLQFLIQYYNGEERAKGNILERFSAQQFPDLHSELNLSSLELGDSALYFCASSDFPGLAGRNTGELFFGEGSRLTVL.

This chain connects TRBV27 to TRBJ2-1; 8 nucleotides agree with TRBD2. The CDR3 consists of 17 residues. The V segment lost 2 bases and the J segment 2 bases; nucleotides outside the gene matches: 8. Germline-derived CDR1 and CDR2 are MNHEY and SMNVEV (reference sequence). The CDR3 region has the DNA TGTGCCAGCAGTTTAGTGGGGCGGGGGGCCCCCTACAATGAGCAGTTCTTC. It yields the protein CASSLVGRGAPYNEQFF.

About this clone itself: Mismatch with germline at one junction end may stem from a read error. The rearrangement links TRBV7-9 to TRBJ2-5; 10 bases align to TRBD2. The germline V gene encodes CDR1 SEHNR and CDR2 FQNEAQ (reference sequence). The CDR3 runs to 15 residues. The CDR3 protein is CSSSLAAGGPGTQYF. The CDR3 bases are TGTTCCAGCAGCTTAGCAGCGGGAGGGCCCGGGACCCAGTACTTC.

V gene TRBV27 combines with J gene TRBJ2-2; 7 bases line up with TRBD2. Germline V lookup: CDR1 MNHEY, CDR2 SMNVEV (reference sequence). The CDR3 runs 16 residues. The ends lost 5 bases at V and 5 bases at J; junction bases unmatched: 11. The CDR3 sequence: CASSDGLEGQTGELFF. The CDR3 region has the DNA TGTGCCAGCAGTGACGGACTAGAAGGCCAAACCGGGGAGCTGTTTTTT.

The chain carries TRBV7-9 and TRBJ1-1, with a weak D call TRBD1 (6 bases). Germline loops: CDR1 SEHNR, CDR2 FQNEAQ (reference sequence). The CDR3 has 12 amino acids. This CDR3 is CSTQLGGTEAFF. The CDR3 nucleotides are TGTTCCACTCAGCTAGGGGGCACTGAAGCTTTCTTT.

This chain uses TRBV27 with TRBJ2-3, with D possibly being TRBD1 (5 bases). The CDR3 covers 14 residues. The germline V gene encodes CDR1 MNHEY and CDR2 SMNVEV (reference sequence). V was trimmed by 2 bases and J by 1 base, leaving 7 bases between them. Written as DNA, the CDR3 is TGTGCCAGCAGTTTAGCACAGGGCACAGATACGCAGTATTTT. Residues: CASSLAQGTDTQYF.

The chain employs TRBV2 and TRBJ2-7; 9 bases are shared with TRBD1. After removal of 10 bases from V and 2 bases from J, the junction contained 3 bases not matched to a gene. The CDR3 is 12 residues long. CDR1 and CDR2 (germline): SNHLY, FYNNEI. In nucleotides, the CDR3 is TGTGCCATCGGGACAGGGACCTACGAGCAGTACTTC. It translates to CAIGTGTYEQYF.

Here the CDR3 reads CASSLGLANTGELFF. In nucleotides, the CDR3 is TGTGCCAGCAGCCTGGGACTTGCGAACACCGGGGAGCTGTTTTTT. The J gene is TRBJ2-2, the V gene TRBV5-5, with D tentatively TRBD2 (6 bases). Trimming stripped 4 bases from V and 0 bases from J, with 10 bases between. Germline V gene sequence: CDR1 SGHKS, CDR2 YYEKEE (reference sequence). This CDR3 has 15 residues.

This rearrangement joins TRBV19 to TRBJ1-5; 9 nucleotides match TRBD1. CDR1 is LNHDA and CDR2 is SQIVND in the germline V gene (reference sequence). The CDR3 has 17 amino acids. V lost 9 bases, J lost 9 bases, and 21 bases stayed unmatched. The CDR3 DNA sequence: TGTGCCAGCCAAGACTCACCGGGGGGGGACAGGGTTCGGCCCCAGCATTTT. This sequence encodes CASQDSPGGDRVRPQHF.

The chain combines TRBV28 with TRBJ1-2, with D perhaps TRBD1 (6 bases). The length of the CDR3 is 14 residues. Germline V gives CDR1 MDHEN, CDR2 SYDVKM. The V end lost 2 bases, the J end lost 5 bases, and 12 bases lay between the germline ends. The chain's CDR3 is CASSLTGRGYGYTF. DNA of the CDR3: TGTGCCAGCAGTTTAACTGGCAGGGGATATGGCTACACCTTC.

The chain employs TRBV2 and TRBJ2-1; TRBD1 matches at 7 bases. The CDR3 consists of 14 residues. Per germline, CDR1 SNHLY and CDR2 FYNNEI. V lost 8 bases to trimming and J lost 6 bases; unmatched junction nucleotides: 10. The CDR3 loop reads CASLKPGQSNEQFF. The CDR3 DNA sequence: TGTGCCAGCCTAAAACCGGGACAGTCCAATGAGCAGTTCTTC. Full variable domain (remainder filled in from reference TRBV2 and TRBJ2-1): EPEVTQTPSHQVTQMGQEVILRCVPISNHLYFYWYRQILGQKVEFLVSFYNNEISEKSEIFDDQFSVERPDGSNFTLKIRSTKLEDSAMYFCASLKPGQSNEQFFGPGTRLTVL.

This sequence joins TRBV28 and TRBJ2-1, with 11 nucleotides matching TRBD2. V shed 1 base, J shed 6 bases, and the junction held 17 bases outside the gene matches. From germline, CDR1 is MDHEN and CDR2 SYDVKM. The CDR3 consists of 20 residues. CDR3 in DNA: TGTGCCAGCAGTTTATCGCGCGGGAGAGCTAGCGGGAGGCCACGCAATGAGCAGTTCTTC. Translating it yields CASSLSRGRASGRPRNEQFF.

The V gene is TRBV5-1, the J gene TRBJ1-2; 11 nucleotides agree with TRBD1. The CDR3 extends over 14 amino acids. Trimming cost V 3 bases and J 9 bases; bases outside gene matches: 7. Germline V gene lookup returns CDR1 SGHRS and CDR2 YFSETQ. Here the CDR3 reads CASSSDRTGGSYTF. The CDR3 DNA sequence: TGCGCCAGCAGCTCAGACAGGACAGGGGGCAGCTACACCTTC.

V usage is TRBV4-1 and J usage is TRBJ2-7; D call uncertain. Per the germline V gene, CDR1 is MGHRA and CDR2 is YSYEKL. This CDR3 region has 16 residues. The V end was cut by 0 bases, the J end by 2 bases, with 14 bases between. The CDR3 sequence is CASSQDRTATTYEQYF. For the CDR3, the DNA is TGCGCCAGCAGCCAAGATCGTACCGCAACAACCTACGAGCAGTACTTC.

This chain uses TRBV30 with TRBJ1-4; D uncertain. Trimming removed 0 bases from V and 7 bases from J, with 15 bases in between. CDR1 GTSNPN and CDR2 SVGIG come from the germline V gene (reference sequence). This CDR3 contains 15 residues. CDR3 sequence (DNA): TGTGCCTGGAGTGTAAGCGGCAGGTTGGGTGAAAAACTGTTTTTT. It is translated as CAWSVSGRLGEKLFF.

CDR3 nucleotide sequence: TGTGCCAGCAGCGGCGGACTAGCGGGAGGGCCGGTTATCAATGAGCAGTTCTTC. Protein: CASSGGLAGGPVINEQFF. The chain combines TRBV28 with TRBJ2-1; 15 bases line up with TRBD2. V trimming: 6 bases; J trimming: 6 bases; junction bases outside the gene matches: 12. Looked up from germline, CDR1 is MDHEN and CDR2 is SYDVKM. This CDR3 is 18 amino acids long.

The V call is TRBV5-1, the J call TRBJ1-6; D is possibly TRBD1 (5 bases). The CDR3 runs to 16 residues. From germline, CDR1 is SGHRS and CDR2 YFSETQ. The V gene lost 0 bases and the J gene lost 2 bases, with 9 bases spanning the gap. The CDR3 DNA is TGCGCCAGCAGCTTGGCGGGGGGGGCCTATAATTCACCCCTCCACTTT. This translates into CASSLAGGAYNSPLHF. Filled out from reference TRBV5-1 and TRBJ1-6, the complete variable domain reads KAGVTQTPRYLIKTRGQQVTLSCSPISGHRSVSWYQQTPGQGLQFLFEYFSETQRNKGNFPGRFSGRQFSNSRSEMNVSTLELGDSALYLCASSLAGGAYNSPLHFGNGTRLTVT.

The chain is built from TRBV5-1 and TRBJ2-3; D is perhaps TRBD1 (5 bases). Germline V gives CDR1 SGHRS, CDR2 YFSETQ. V was clipped by 0 bases and J by 4 bases, with 12 bases between them. The CDR3 spans 15 residues. The CDR3 loop reads CASSLAGQGPDTQYF. The CDR3, as DNA: TGCGCCAGCAGCTTGGCCGGGCAGGGCCCAGATACGCAGTATTTT.

This clone was seen a handful of times. The chain couples TRBV29-1 to TRBJ2-2, with D maybe TRBD1 (6 bases). The CDR3 is 15 residues long. Germline V lookup: CDR1 SQVTM, CDR2 ANQGSEA. Trimming took off 4 bases at V and 5 bases at J, with 17 bases between the two ends. The CDR3 here is CSVGGGRGGTGELFF. Written as DNA, the CDR3 is TGCAGCGTTGGCGGCGGCAGGGGCGGAACCGGGGAGCTGTTTTTT.

V gene TRBV4-1 combines with J gene TRBJ2-1; 12 bases line up with TRBD2. Germline V gives CDR1 MGHRA, CDR2 YSYEKL. The J segment lost 9 bases and the V segment lost 8 bases, leaving 5 bases of the junction unmatched. This CDR3 region has 13 residues. This CDR3 reads CASGGLAGGEQFF. The CDR3 bases are TGCGCCAGCGGGGGACTAGCGGGTGGTGAGCAGTTCTTC.

The chain combines TRBV6-5 with TRBJ1-1; no firm D call. The CDR3 is made up of 14 amino acids. V lost 2 bases, J lost 0 bases, and 7 bases lay in between. The germline V gene encodes CDR1 MNHEY and CDR2 SVGAGI. This CDR3 is CASSYDQMNTEAFF. The CDR3, as DNA: TGTGCCAGCAGTTACGATCAGATGAACACTGAAGCTTTCTTT.